The clone carrying this T cell receptor beta chain was seen repeatedly, ten times or more. The antigen remains undetermined. Patients with uncontrolled infections, other autoimmune diseases, pregnancy or lactation were excluded. Blood was obtained at the first hyperthyroidism diagnosis, which preceded any ophthalmopathy symptoms. 8.5 to 10 ml of fresh peripheral blood supplied the PBMCs. The data were taken from a study of T cells in Graves' hyperthyroidism and ophthalmopathy. The study, taken as a whole, reports: Blood also held most thyroid clonotypes expanded beyond 0.001.

Amplified TCR beta CDR3 regions came from RNA transcripts. Primed by the HTBI set, a first-round RT-PCR was run on the TCR CDR3. TCRdb independently ran MiXCR on the multiplex PCR reads; one entry per CDR3 protein. The sample has approximately 370,000 distinct CDR3 sequences; roughly 15% are singletons. The germline V and J ends were trimmed by 1 base and 2 bases, with 8 bases remaining between them. Germline-derived CDR1 and CDR2 are MDHEN and SYDVKM. CDR3 length equals 14 residues. The chain carries TRBV28 and TRBJ1-1; D is uncertain. This receptor was identified in a woman aged 30 to 39 with Graves' hyperthyroidism that later progressed to Graves' ophthalmopathy. The sample was blood. The CDR3 region is CASSLYASNTEAFF. The CDR3 region has the DNA TGTGCCAGCAGTTTATACGCATCCAACACTGAAGCTTTCTTT. Combining the CDR3 with reference TRBV28 and TRBJ1-1 gives the whole variable domain DVKVTQSSRYLVKRTGEKVFLECVQDMDHENMFWYRQDPGLGLRLIYFSYDVKMKEKGDIPEGYSVSREKKERFSLILESASTNQTSMYLCASSLYASNTEAFFGQGTRLTVV.